The present entry profiles one TCR beta chain with its context. What it recognizes is unknown. The data are from a study of CXCR3-negative and CXCR3-positive naive CD8 T cells. cDNA libraries for TRB were generated by 5' RACE incorporating UMI labels. TCRdb re-called the 5' RACE reads; one entry per CDR3 protein, DNA not given. The sample totals about 60,000 distinct CDR3 sequences. Study-wide points: More hydrophobic TRB CDR3s occurred in CXCR3-positive than in CXCR3-negative naive cells.

The receptor was isolated from a human donor in good health. Some clones in this sample may be carry-over from other donors' samples. Sequencing used naive CXCR3+ CD8+ T cells from blood. Regarding subset: CD45RO-CCR7+CD27+CD95- naive CD8+ T cells expressing CXCR3 (TNR3+).

The CDR3 loop reads CASSIRGPVRTNEKLFF. This chain uses TRBV6-4 with TRBJ1-4; the D call of TRBD1 rests on TCRdb alone, since no DNA is present to check it. From germline, CDR1 is MRHNA and CDR2 SNTAGT. The CDR3 runs to 17 residues.